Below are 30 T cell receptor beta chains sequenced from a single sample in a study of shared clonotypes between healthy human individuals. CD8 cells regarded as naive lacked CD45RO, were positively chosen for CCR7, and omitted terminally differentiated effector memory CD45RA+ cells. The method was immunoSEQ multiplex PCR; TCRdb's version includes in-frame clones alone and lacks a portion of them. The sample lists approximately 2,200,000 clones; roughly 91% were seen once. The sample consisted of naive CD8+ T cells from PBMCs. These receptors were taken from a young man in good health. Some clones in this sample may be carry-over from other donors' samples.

In DNA form, the CDR3 reads TGTGCCAGCAGTTTCGGGACGGACAGCACAGATACGCAGTATTTT. Protein: CASSFGTDSTDTQYF. This sequence joins TRBV27 and TRBJ2-3, with D perhaps given as TRBD1 or TRBD2 (5 bases each). Germline CDR1 and CDR2: MNHEY and SMNVEV (reference sequence). CDR3 length equals 15 residues. Trimming pared 3 bases from V and 0 bases from J, leaving 10 bases between.

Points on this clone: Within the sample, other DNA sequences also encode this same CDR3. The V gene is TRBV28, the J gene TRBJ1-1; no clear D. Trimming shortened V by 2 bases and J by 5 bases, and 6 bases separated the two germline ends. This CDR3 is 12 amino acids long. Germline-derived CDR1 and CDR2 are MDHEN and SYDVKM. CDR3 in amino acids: CASSLRRTEAFF. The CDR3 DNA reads TGTGCCAGCAGTTTACGGAGGACTGAAGCTTTCTTT.

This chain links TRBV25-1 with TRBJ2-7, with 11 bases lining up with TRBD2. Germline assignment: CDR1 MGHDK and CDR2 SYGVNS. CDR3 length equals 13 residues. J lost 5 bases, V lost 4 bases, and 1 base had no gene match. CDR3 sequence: CASSGLAGNEQYF. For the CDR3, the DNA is TGTGCCAGCAGTGGACTAGCGGGAAACGAGCAGTACTTC.

The CDR3: CASNPGGRLALSNQPQHF. CDR3 nucleotides: TGTGCCAGCAACCCCGGCGGGAGATTGGCCTTAAGCAATCAGCCCCAGCATTTT. This chain uses TRBV27 with TRBJ1-5, with D unresolved. Looked up from germline, CDR1 is MNHEY and CDR2 is SMNVEV (reference sequence). The germline V and J ends were trimmed by 7 bases and 1 base, with 23 bases remaining between them. The CDR3 runs 18 residues.

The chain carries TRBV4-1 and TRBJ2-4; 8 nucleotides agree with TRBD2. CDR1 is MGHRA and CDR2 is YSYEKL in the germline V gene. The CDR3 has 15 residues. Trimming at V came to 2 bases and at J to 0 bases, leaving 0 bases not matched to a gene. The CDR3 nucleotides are TGCGCCAGCAGCCAACTAGCGGGAGCCAAAAACATTCAGTACTTC. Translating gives CASSQLAGAKNIQYF.

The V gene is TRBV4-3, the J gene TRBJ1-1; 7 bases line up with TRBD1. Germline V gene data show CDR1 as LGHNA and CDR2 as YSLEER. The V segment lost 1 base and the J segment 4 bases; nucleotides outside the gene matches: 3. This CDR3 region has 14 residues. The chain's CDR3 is CASSQADRVTEAFF. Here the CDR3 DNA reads TGCGCCAGCAGCCAAGCAGACAGGGTCACTGAAGCTTTCTTT.

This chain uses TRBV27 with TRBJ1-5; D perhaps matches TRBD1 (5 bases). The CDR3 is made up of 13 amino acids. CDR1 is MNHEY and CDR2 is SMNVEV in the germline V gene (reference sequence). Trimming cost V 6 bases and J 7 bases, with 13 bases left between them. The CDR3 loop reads CASSPGLLQPQHF. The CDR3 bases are TGTGCCAGCAGCCCGGGACTCCTCCAGCCCCAGCATTTT.

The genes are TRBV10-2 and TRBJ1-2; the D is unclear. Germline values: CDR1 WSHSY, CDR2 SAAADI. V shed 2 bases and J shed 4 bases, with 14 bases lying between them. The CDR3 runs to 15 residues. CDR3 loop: CASSEGHHTRYGYTF. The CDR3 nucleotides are TGCGCCAGCAGTGAGGGTCACCATACTCGCTATGGCTACACCTTC.

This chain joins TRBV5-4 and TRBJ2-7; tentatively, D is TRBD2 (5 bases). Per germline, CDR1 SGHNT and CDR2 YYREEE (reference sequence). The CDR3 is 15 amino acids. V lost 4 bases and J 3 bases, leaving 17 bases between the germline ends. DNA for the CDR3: TGTGCCAGCAGCGACCCCCGAGGGCCCAACTACGAGCAGTACTTC. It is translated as CASSDPRGPNYEQYF.

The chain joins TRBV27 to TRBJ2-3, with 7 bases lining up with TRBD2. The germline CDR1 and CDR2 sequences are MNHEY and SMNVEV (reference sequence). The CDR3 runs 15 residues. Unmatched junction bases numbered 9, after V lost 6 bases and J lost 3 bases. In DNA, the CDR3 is TGTGCCAGCAGGAGTGGTCTAGCGGTAACAGATACGCAGTATTTT. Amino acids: CASRSGLAVTDTQYF.

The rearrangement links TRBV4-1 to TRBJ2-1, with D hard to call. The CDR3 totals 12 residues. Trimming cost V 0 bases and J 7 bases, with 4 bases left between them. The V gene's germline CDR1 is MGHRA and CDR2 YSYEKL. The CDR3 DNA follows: TGCGCCAGCAGCCAAGAAGGGAATGAGCAGTTCTTC. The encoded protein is CASSQEGNEQFF.

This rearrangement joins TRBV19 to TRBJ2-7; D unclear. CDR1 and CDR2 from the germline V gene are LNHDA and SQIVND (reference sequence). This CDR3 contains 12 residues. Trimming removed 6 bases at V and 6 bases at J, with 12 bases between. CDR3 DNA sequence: TGTGCCAGTAGCCATCCCACCCGCGAGCAGTACTTC. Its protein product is CASSHPTREQYF. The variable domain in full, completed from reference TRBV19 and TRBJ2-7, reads DGGITQSPKYLFRKEGQNVTLSCEQNLNHDAMYWYRQDPGQGLRLIYYSQIVNDFQKGDIAEGYSVSREKKESFPLTVTSAQKNPTAFYLCASSHPTREQYFGPGTRLTVT.

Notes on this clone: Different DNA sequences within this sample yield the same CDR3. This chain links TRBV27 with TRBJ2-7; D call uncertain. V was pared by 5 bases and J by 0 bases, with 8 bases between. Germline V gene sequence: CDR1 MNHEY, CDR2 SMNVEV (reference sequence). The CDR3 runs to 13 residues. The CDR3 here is CASSPSSSYEQYF. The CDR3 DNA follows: TGTGCCAGCAGTCCCTCCAGCTCCTACGAGCAGTACTTC.

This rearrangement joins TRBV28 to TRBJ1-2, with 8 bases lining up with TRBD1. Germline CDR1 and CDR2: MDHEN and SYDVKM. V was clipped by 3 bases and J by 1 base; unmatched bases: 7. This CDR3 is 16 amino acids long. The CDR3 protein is CASSLSTGVLNYGYTF. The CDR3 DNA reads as TGTGCCAGCAGTTTGTCGACAGGGGTCCTTAACTATGGCTACACCTTC.

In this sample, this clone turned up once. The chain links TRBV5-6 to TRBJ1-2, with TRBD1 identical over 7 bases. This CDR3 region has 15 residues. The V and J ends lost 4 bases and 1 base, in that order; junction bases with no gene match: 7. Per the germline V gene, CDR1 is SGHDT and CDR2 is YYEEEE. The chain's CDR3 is CASSQPGTDNYGYTF. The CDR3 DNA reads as TGTGCCAGCAGCCAACCAGGGACAGATAACTATGGCTACACCTTC.

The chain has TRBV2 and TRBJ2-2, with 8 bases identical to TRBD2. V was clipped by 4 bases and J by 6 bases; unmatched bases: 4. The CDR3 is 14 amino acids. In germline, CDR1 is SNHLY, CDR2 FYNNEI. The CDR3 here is CASSVEREPGELFF. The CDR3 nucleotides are TGTGCCAGCAGTGTGGAGCGGGAGCCCGGGGAGCTGTTTTTT. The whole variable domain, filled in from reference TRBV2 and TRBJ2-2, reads EPEVTQTPSHQVTQMGQEVILRCVPISNHLYFYWYRQILGQKVEFLVSFYNNEISEKSEIFDDQFSVERPDGSNFTLKIRSTKLEDSAMYFCASSVEREPGELFFGEGSRLTVL.

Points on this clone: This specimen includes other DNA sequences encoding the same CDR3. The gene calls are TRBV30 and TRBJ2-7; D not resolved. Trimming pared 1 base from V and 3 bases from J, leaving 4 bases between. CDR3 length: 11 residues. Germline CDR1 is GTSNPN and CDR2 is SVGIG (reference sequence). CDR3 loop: CAWSALYEQYF. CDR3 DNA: TGTGCCTGGAGTGCGCTCTACGAGCAGTACTTC.

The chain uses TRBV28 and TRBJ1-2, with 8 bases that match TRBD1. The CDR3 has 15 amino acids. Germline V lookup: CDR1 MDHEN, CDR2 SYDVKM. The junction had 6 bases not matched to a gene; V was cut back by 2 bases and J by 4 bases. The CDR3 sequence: CASSLGTGAGYGYTF. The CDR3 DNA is TGTGCCAGCAGTTTAGGGACAGGAGCTGGCTATGGCTACACCTTC.

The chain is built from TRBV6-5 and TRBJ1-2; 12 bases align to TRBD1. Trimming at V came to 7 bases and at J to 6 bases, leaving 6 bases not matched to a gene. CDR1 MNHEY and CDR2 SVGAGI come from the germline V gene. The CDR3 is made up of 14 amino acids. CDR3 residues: CASKPGTGGDGYTF. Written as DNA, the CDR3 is TGTGCCAGCAAACCCGGGACAGGGGGCGATGGCTACACCTTC.

CDR3 amino acids: CASSVGKGSSSGANVLTF. CDR3 nucleotides: TGTGCCAGCAGCGTAGGAAAAGGGTCGAGCTCTGGGGCCAACGTCCTGACTTTC. V is TRBV9 and J is TRBJ2-6; D not certain. V lost 0 bases, J lost 0 bases, and 13 bases lay in between. Per germline, CDR1 SGDLS and CDR2 YYNGEE. The CDR3 spans 18 residues.

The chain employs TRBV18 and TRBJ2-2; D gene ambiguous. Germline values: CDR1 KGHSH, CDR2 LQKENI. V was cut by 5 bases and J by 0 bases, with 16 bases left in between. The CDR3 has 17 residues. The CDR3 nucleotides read TGTGCCAGCTCATTATACAAAACGCTAGCGAACACCGGGGAGCTGTTTTTT. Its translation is CASSLYKTLANTGELFF.

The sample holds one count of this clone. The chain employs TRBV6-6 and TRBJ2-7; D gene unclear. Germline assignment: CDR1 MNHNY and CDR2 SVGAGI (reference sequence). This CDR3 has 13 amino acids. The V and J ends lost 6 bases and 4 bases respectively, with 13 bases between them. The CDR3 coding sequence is TGTGCCAGCAGCCTCCCATTAGAATACGAGCAGTACTTC. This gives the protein CASSLPLEYEQYF.

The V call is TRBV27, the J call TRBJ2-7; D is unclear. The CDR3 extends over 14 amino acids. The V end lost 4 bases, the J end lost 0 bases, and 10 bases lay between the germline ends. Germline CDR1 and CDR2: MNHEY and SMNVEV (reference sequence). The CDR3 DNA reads TGTGCCAGCAGTTCCCGGGTCCTCTCCTACGAGCAGTACTTC. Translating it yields CASSSRVLSYEQYF.

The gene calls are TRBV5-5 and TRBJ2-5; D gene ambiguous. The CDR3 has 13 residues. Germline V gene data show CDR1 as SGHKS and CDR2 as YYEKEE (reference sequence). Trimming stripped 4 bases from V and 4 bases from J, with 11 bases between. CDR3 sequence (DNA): TGTGCCAGCAGCCCTTTATGGCGAGAGACCCAGTACTTC. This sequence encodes CASSPLWRETQYF.

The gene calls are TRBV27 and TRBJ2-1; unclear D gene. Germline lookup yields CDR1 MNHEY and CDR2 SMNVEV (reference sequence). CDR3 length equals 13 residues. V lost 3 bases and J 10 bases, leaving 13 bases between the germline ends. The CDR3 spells CASSFIRTWEQFF. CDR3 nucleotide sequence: TGTGCCAGCAGTTTTATTAGGACCTGGGAGCAGTTCTTC.

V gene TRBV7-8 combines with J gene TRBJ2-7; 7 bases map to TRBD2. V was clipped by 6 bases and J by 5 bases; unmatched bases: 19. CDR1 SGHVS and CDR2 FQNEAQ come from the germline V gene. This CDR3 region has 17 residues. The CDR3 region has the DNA TGTGCCAGCAGTTCGCCCGGATCGGGGGGAAGAAGGGACGAGCAGTACTTC. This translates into CASSSPGSGGRRDEQYF.

CDR3 protein: CASSYSTGLYGYTF. As DNA, the CDR3 is TGTGCCAGCAGTTACTCGACAGGGCTTTATGGCTACACCTTC. The chain links TRBV6-5 to TRBJ1-2; 7 bases line up with TRBD1. Germline V gene sequence: CDR1 MNHEY, CDR2 SVGAGI. The V segment lost 0 bases and the J segment 5 bases; nucleotides outside the gene matches: 3. This CDR3 has 14 amino acids.

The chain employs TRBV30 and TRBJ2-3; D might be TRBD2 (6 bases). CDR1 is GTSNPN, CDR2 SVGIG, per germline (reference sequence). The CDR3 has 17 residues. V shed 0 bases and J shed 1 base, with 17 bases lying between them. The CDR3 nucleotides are TGTGCCTGGAGTGTACCCGAATGGAGGGATCGCACAGATACGCAGTATTTT. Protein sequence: CAWSVPEWRDRTDTQYF.

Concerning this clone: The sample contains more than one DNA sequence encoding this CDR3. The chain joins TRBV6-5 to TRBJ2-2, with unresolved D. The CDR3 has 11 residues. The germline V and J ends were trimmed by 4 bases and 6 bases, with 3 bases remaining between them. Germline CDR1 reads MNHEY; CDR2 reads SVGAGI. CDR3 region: CASSSAGELFF. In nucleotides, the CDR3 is TGTGCCAGCAGTTCCGCCGGGGAGCTGTTTTTT.

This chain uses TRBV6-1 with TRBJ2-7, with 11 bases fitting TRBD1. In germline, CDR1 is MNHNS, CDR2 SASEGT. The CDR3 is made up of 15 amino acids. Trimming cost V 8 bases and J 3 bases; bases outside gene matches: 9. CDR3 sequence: CASLFQGTGGYEQYF. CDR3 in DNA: TGTGCCAGCCTATTCCAAGGGACAGGGGGCTACGAGCAGTACTTC.